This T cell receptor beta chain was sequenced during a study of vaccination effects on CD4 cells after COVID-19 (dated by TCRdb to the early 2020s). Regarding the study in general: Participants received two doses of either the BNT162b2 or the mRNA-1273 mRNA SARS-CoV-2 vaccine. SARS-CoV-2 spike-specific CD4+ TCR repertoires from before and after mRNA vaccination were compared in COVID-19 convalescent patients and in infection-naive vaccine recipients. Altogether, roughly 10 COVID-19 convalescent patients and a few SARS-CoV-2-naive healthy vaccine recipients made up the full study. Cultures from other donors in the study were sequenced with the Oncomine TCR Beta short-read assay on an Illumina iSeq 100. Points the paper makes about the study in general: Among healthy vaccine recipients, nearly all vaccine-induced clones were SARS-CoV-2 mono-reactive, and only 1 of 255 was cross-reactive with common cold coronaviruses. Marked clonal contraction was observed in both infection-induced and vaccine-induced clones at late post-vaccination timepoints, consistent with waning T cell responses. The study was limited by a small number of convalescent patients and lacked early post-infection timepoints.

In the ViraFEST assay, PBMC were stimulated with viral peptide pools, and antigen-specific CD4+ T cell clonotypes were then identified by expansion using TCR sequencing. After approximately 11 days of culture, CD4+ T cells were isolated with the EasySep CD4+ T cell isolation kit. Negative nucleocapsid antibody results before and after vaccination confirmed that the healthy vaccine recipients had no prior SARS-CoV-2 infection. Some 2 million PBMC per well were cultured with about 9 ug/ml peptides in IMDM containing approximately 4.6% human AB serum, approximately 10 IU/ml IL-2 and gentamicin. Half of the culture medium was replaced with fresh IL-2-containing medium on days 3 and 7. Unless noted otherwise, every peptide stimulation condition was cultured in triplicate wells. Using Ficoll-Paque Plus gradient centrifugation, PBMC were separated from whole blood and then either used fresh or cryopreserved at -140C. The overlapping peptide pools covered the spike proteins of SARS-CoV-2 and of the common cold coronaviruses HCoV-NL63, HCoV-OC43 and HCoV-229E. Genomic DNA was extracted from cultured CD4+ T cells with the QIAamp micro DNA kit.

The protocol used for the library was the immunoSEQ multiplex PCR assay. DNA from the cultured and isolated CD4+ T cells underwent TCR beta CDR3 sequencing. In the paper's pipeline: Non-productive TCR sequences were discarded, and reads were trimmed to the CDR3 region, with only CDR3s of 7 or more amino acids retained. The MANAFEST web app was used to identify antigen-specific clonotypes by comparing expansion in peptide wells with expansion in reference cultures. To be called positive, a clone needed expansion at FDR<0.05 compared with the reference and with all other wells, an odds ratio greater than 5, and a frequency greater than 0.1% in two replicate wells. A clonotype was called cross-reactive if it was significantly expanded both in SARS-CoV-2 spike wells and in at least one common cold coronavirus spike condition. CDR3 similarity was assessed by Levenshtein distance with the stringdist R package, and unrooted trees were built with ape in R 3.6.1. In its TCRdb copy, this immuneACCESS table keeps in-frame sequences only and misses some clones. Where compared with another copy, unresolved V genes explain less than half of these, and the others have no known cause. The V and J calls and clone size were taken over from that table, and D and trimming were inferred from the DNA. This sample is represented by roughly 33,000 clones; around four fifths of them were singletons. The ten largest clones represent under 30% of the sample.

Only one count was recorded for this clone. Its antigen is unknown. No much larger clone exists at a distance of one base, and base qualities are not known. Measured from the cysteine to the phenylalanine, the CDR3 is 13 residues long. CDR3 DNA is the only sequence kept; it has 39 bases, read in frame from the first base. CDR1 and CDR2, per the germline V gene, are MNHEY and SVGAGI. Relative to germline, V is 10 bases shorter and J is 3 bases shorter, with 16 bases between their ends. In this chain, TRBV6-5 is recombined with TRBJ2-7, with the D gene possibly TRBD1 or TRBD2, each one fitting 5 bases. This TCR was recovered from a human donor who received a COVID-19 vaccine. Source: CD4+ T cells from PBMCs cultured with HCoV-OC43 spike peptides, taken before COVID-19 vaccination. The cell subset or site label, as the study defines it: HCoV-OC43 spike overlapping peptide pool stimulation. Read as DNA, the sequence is TGTGCCACCCGTGGGACGGGTAGCTACGAGCAGTACTTC. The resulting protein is CATRGTGSYEQYF.